The 4 T cell receptor beta chains given below trace back to one sample, sequenced in a study of T cell responses to AZD1222 COVID-19 vaccine (dated by TCRdb to the early 2020s). Per the publication, the time point label means: about 28 days (+/-7) after the second vaccine dose. Library construction relied on the immunoSEQ multiplex PCR assay. TCRdb stores this immuneACCESS table with in-frame sequences only. Part of the clones is absent; in the studies checked, under half of the shortfall reflects unresolved V genes, and no reason is known for the rest. The sample records over 70,000 clones, 75% to 90% of which are singletons. In total, the top ten clones hold about a tenth of the sample. The sample consisted of peripheral blood, taken 28 days after the second AZD1222 dose. Source of these receptors: an adult who received the AZD1222 COVID-19 vaccine.

The rearrangement joins TRBV21-1 to TRBJ2-3. TRBV21-1 is a pseudogene locus. The CDR3 extends over 17 amino acids. The CDR3: CASRIPCSKFPTDTQYF. The CDR3 region has the DNA TGTGCCAGCAGGATACCCTGCAGCAAGTTTCCCACAGATACGCAGTATTTT.

Only one count was recorded for this clone. The chain carries TRBV7-9 and TRBJ2-3; 9 bases map to TRBD2. Germline CDR1 and CDR2: SEHNR and FQNEAQ (reference sequence). The length of the CDR3 is 16 residues. The V segment lost 2 bases and the J segment 1 base; nucleotides outside the gene matches: 4. The CDR3 DNA sequence: TGTGCCAGCAGCTTACTCTCTAGCGGGGGCACAGATACGCAGTATTTT. It codes for CASSLLSSGGTDTQYF. The whole variable domain, filled in from reference TRBV7-9 and TRBJ2-3, reads DTGVSQNPRHKITKRGQNVTFRCDPISEHNRLYWYRQTLGQGPEFLTYFQNEAQLEKSRLLSDRFSAERPKGSFSTLEIQRTEQGDSAMYLCASSLLSSGGTDTQYFGPGTRLTVL.

The gene calls are TRBV24-1 and TRBJ2-1, with 9 bases that match TRBD1. The CDR3 spans 14 residues. CDR1 is KGHDR and CDR2 is SFDVKD in the germline V gene. After removal of 3 bases from V and 15 bases from J, the junction contained 11 bases not matched to a gene. Written as DNA, the CDR3 is TGTGCCACCAGTGATCTATCCCGGGACAGGGTAATGTTCTTC. Its translation: CATSDLSRDRVMFF.

This clone has only one observation. The chain recombines TRBV27 with TRBJ2-7, with 14 bases aligning to TRBD2. The CDR3 consists of 18 residues. The V segment lost 5 bases and the J segment 4 bases; nucleotides outside the gene matches: 13. CDR1 is MNHEY, CDR2 SMNVEV, per germline (reference sequence). The CDR3 protein is CASSPLGLAGVRFYEQYV. The CDR3 DNA follows: TGTGCCAGCAGTCCCTTGGGACTAGCGGGAGTAAGATTTTACGAGCAGTACGTC.